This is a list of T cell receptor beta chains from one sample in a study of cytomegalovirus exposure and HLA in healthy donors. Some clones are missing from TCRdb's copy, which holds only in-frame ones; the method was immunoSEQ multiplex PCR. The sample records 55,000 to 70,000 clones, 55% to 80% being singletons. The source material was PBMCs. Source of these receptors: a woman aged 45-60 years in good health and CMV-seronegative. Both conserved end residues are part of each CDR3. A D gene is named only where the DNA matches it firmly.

CDR3aa: CASSPQGAAQPQHF
v_gene: TRBV5-1
d_gene: TRBD1

CDR3aa: CASSSGLAGVNEQFF
v_gene: TRBV7-2
d_gene: TRBD2

CDR3aa: CASSYSRASNEFF
v_gene: TRBV6-5
d_gene: -

CDR3aa: CASSPAGSRNIQYF
v_gene: TRBV7-2
d_gene: TRBD2

CDR3aa: CASSLMSSGRVNEQFF
v_gene: TRBV7-3
d_gene: TRBD2

CDR3aa: CASSLAFGQGKKDTQYF
v_gene: TRBV7-6
d_gene: TRBD1

CDR3aa: CASSLGREAFF
v_gene: TRBV7-9
d_gene: -

CDR3aa: CASSLRMREQYF
v_gene: TRBV28
d_gene: -

CDR3aa: CASSSAGGVYNEQFF
v_gene: TRBV7-2
d_gene: TRBD2

CDR3aa: CASSLILAADTDTQYF
v_gene: TRBV6-5
d_gene: TRBD2

CDR3aa: CASSVEAGVTGDTQYF
v_gene: TRBV9
d_gene: TRBD2

CDR3aa: CASSFWSGHNEKLFF
v_gene: TRBV11-2
d_gene: -

CDR3aa: CASTYFTDTQYF
v_gene: TRBV27
d_gene: -

CDR3aa: CASEGGLKTYNEQFF
v_gene: TRBV6-6
d_gene: -

CDR3aa: CASTPYTEAFF
v_gene: TRBV9
d_gene: -

CDR3aa: CASSGTTTSRQYF
v_gene: TRBV19
d_gene: TRBD2

CDR3aa: CASSTGLADTDTQYF
v_gene: TRBV6-5
d_gene: TRBD2

CDR3aa: CASSLSASVTNTEAFF
v_gene: TRBV28
d_gene: -

CDR3aa: CASSSGTSGSTDTQYF
v_gene: TRBV5-6
d_gene: TRBD2

CDR3aa: CATRQTYGYTF
v_gene: TRBV19
d_gene: -

CDR3aa: CASQKQYF
v_gene: TRBV2
d_gene: -

CDR3aa: CASSMDSGNTIYF
v_gene: TRBV7-3
d_gene: -

CDR3aa: CASRTDRVGYQPQHF
v_gene: TRBV19
d_gene: TRBD1

CDR3aa: CASSRGLHGASGANVLTF
v_gene: TRBV5-4
d_gene: -

CDR3aa: CASSLGSLPGYTF
v_gene: TRBV7-9
d_gene: -